This entry is about one T cell receptor (beta chain). Its antigen is not identified. A v3.0 immunoSEQ assay was performed at survey level. TCRdb's table, derived via immunoSEQ multiplex PCR, lists solely in-frame clones and lacks some. The sample gives tens of thousands of clones, around 86% of which show up once; less than 8% is in the top ten. This entry is derived from a study of long-term antiretroviral therapy in people with HIV. Study in general: By about a decade, the earliest samples predate the 2015 immediate-ART recommendation. Study results and caveats: Relative to transplant donor controls, diversity remained lower despite increasing after ART. Control repertoires displayed wider CDR3 length ranges than the HIV repertoires.

DNA was extracted from around 0.96-9.9 million thawed cryopreserved PBMC. V lost 4 bases, J lost 2 bases, and 9 bases lay in between. CDR1 SQVTM and CDR2 ANQGSEA come from the germline V gene. This CDR3 comprises 13 residues. Source: unsorted PBMCs, taken 1 year after starting antiretroviral therapy. V gene TRBV29-1 combines with J gene TRBJ1-5; no clear D. The receptor comes from a man aged 18 to 29 with HIV. CDR3 loop: CSVGGQGNQPQHF. CDR3 nucleotide sequence: TGCAGCGTTGGAGGGCAGGGCAATCAGCCCCAGCATTTT.